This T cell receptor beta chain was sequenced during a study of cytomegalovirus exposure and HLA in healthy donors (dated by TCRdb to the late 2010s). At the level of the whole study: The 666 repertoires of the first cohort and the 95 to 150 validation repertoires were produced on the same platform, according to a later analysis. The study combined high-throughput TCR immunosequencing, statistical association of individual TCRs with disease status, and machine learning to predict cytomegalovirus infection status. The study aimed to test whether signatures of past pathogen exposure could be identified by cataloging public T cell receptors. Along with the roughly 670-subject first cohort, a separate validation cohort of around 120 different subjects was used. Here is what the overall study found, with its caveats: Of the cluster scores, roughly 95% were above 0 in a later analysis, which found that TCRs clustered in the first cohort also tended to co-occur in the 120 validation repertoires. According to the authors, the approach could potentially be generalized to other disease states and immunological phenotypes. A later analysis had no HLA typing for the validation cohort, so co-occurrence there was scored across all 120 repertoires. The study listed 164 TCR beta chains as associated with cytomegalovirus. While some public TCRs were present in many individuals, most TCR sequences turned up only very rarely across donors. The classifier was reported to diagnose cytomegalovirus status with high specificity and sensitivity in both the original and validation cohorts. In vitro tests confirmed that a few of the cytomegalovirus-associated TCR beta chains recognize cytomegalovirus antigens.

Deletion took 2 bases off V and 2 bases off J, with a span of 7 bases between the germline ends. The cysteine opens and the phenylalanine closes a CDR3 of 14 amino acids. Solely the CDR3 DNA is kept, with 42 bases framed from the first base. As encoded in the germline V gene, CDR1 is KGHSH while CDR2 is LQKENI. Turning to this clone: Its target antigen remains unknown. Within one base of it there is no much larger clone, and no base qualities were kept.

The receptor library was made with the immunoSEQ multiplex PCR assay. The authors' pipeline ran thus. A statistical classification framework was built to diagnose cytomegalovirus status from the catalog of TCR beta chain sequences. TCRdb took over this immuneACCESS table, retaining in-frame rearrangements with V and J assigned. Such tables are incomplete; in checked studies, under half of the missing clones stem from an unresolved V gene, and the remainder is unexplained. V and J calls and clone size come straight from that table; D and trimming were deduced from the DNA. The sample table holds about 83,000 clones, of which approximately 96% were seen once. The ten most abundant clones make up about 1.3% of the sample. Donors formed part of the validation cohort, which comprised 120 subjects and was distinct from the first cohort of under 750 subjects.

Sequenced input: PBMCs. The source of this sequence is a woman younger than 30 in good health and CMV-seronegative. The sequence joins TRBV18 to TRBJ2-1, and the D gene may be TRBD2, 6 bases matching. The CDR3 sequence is CASSPAGTYNEQFF. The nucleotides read TGTGCCAGCTCACCAGCGGGGACCTACAATGAGCAGTTCTTC.